Each of the 16 T cell receptor beta chains below was sequenced from the same sample in a study of neoadjuvant anti-PD-1 for oral cavity cancer. Assay: immunoSEQ multiplex PCR; the TCRdb copy retains only in-frame clones and omits some. The sample shows approximately 15,000 clones, less than 80% of them seen only once. Sequencing used PBMCs, obtained before nivolumab (anti-PD-1) treatment. The receptors originated from a person aged 35 to 85 with oral cavity squamous cell carcinoma.

The chain recombines TRBV6-1 with TRBJ1-5; no clear D. The CDR3 is 13 amino acids. CDR1 is MNHNS, CDR2 SASEGT, per germline. The V end lost 6 bases, the J end lost 4 bases, and 10 bases lay between the germline ends. The CDR3 sequence is CASRGLQNQPQHF. CDR3 nucleotides: TGTGCCAGCAGAGGACTCCAAAATCAGCCCCAGCATTTT.

CDR3 region: CASSFWGGEETQYF. Here the CDR3 DNA reads TGTGCCAGCAGCTTTTGGGGGGGAGAAGAGACCCAGTACTTC. The V gene is TRBV7-9, the J gene TRBJ2-5, with 7 bases lining up with TRBD2. The V gene end was trimmed by 3 bases and the J gene end by 3 bases; junction bases not matched to a gene: 4. This CDR3 comprises 14 residues. Looked up from germline, CDR1 is SEHNR and CDR2 is FQNEAQ (reference sequence).

V is TRBV5-1 and J is TRBJ2-7, with 8 positions matching TRBD1. After removal of 5 bases from V and 2 bases from J, the junction contained 6 bases not matched to a gene. The CDR3 spans 14 residues. From germline, CDR1 is SGHRS and CDR2 YFSETQ. The CDR3 region has the DNA TGCGCCAGCAGAACCGGGACAGGCACCTACGAGCAGTACTTC. Amino acid sequence: CASRTGTGTYEQYF. The full variable domain, completed using reference TRBV5-1 and TRBJ2-7, is KAGVTQTPRYLIKTRGQQVTLSCSPISGHRSVSWYQQTPGQGLQFLFEYFSETQRNKGNFPGRFSGRQFSNSRSEMNVSTLELGDSALYLCASRTGTGTYEQYFGPGTRLTVT.

This CDR3 is CASSSLGPPYNEQFF. CDR3 DNA sequence: TGCGCCAGCAGCTCCTTGGGTCCCCCTTACAATGAGCAGTTCTTC. V is TRBV5-1 and J is TRBJ2-1; D remains ambiguous. Trimming cost V 3 bases and J 4 bases, with 14 bases left between them. Germline V CDR1 and CDR2: SGHRS, YFSETQ. The CDR3 has 15 amino acids.

A few counts support this clone. J is TRBJ1-1 and V is TRBV7-9; TRBD1 might be the D (5 bases). The V and J ends lost 4 bases and 1 base respectively, with 10 bases between them. Germline V lookup: CDR1 SEHNR, CDR2 FQNEAQ (reference sequence). The CDR3 covers 14 residues. CDR3 nucleotide sequence: TGTGCCAGCAGCTCTCCGGGGGGGAACACTGAAGCTTTCTTT. Translation: CASSSPGGNTEAFF.

This clone was observed once. The chain carries TRBV25-1 and TRBJ2-2, with TRBD1 matching 9 bases. The trim removed 8 bases at V and 6 bases at J, leaving 7 bases unmatched. The CDR3 covers 14 residues. Germline V gene sequence: CDR1 MGHDK, CDR2 SYGVNS. As DNA, the CDR3 is TGTGCCAGCGGGGACAGGGATTTCGCCGGGGAGCTGTTTTTT. This encodes CASGDRDFAGELFF. Full variable domain (rest looked up from reference TRBV25-1 and TRBJ2-2): EADIYQTPRYLVIGTGKKITLECSQTMGHDKMYWYQQDPGMELHLIHYSYGVNSTEKGDLSSESTVSRIRTEHFPLTLESARPSHTSQYLCASGDRDFAGELFFGEGSRLTVL.

This rearrangement joins TRBV7-9 to TRBJ2-3; no definite D call. CDR1 SEHNR and CDR2 FQNEAQ come from the germline V gene (reference sequence). The CDR3 has 18 amino acids. V gave up 1 base and J gave up 2 bases, with 19 bases separating them. Here the CDR3 DNA reads TGTGCCAGCAGCTTAGGTCAAACGTTTCTGAGAGCCACAGATACGCAGTATTTT. It yields the protein CASSLGQTFLRATDTQYF.

V gene TRBV27 combines with J gene TRBJ1-5; D call uncertain. V gave up 2 bases and J gave up 6 bases, with 14 bases separating them. Germline CDR1 is MNHEY and CDR2 is SMNVEV (reference sequence). The CDR3 extends over 15 amino acids. The CDR3 nucleotides read TGTGCCAGCAGTTTAACCGCGGCTGCTTCTCAGCCCCAGCATTTT. This gives the protein CASSLTAAASQPQHF.

The CDR3 sequence: CASSPVGAFFYEQYF. CDR3 nucleotide sequence: TGCGCCAGCAGTCCCGTGGGTGCTTTCTTCTACGAGCAGTACTTC. The chain joins TRBV10-1 to TRBJ2-7; D unresolved. Germline V gene data show CDR1 as WNHNN and CDR2 as SYGVQD (reference sequence). This CDR3 region has 15 residues. V gave up 5 bases and J gave up 3 bases, with 17 bases separating them.

J is TRBJ2-7 and V is TRBV27; 9 nucleotides line up with TRBD2. The V segment lost 2 bases and the J segment 3 bases; nucleotides outside the gene matches: 5. The CDR3 loop spans 15 amino acids. Germline V gene lookup returns CDR1 MNHEY and CDR2 SMNVEV (reference sequence). CDR3 nucleotides: TGTGCCAGCAGTTTAAGGGCGGGAGGGCTCTACGAGCAGTACTTC. This codes for CASSLRAGGLYEQYF.

The rearrangement uses TRBV6-4 and TRBJ2-1; 9 bases line up with TRBD2. The V segment lost 4 bases and the J segment 7 bases; nucleotides outside the gene matches: 8. The CDR3 sequence is 15 residues long. In germline, CDR1 is MRHNA, CDR2 SNTAGT. CDR3 residues: CASSASGTSMNEQFF. In DNA form, the CDR3 reads TGTGCCAGCAGTGCCTCCGGGACTAGCATGAATGAGCAGTTCTTC.

This chain's CDR3 is CASANSGSNEQFF. Written as DNA, the CDR3 is TGTGCCAGCGCCAATAGCGGGAGTAATGAGCAGTTCTTC. The rearrangement joins TRBV6-4 to TRBJ2-1; 9 nucleotides align to TRBD2. J was trimmed by 7 bases and V by 8 bases; bases with no gene match: 6. Germline CDR1 and CDR2: MRHNA and SNTAGT. The CDR3 is 13 residues long.

The V gene is TRBV15, the J gene TRBJ2-7, with 8 bases fitting TRBD2. With V trimmed by 6 bases and J by 2 bases, 6 bases remained unmatched. Germline V gene sequence: CDR1 LNHNV, CDR2 YYDKDF (reference sequence). The CDR3 is made up of 14 amino acids. Here the CDR3 DNA reads TGTGCCACCAGTCCGAGCGGGAGCCCCTACGAGCAGTACTTC. The encoded protein is CATSPSGSPYEQYF.

There are a few counts of this clone. V usage is TRBV7-9 and J usage is TRBJ1-4; D gene uncertain. In germline, CDR1 is SEHNR, CDR2 FQNEAQ (reference sequence). The CDR3 totals 12 residues. The germline V and J ends were trimmed by 6 bases and 8 bases, with 10 bases remaining between them. The CDR3 coding sequence is TGTGCCAGCAGTAACAAAAGGGAAAAACTGTTTTTT. Protein: CASSNKREKLFF.

V gene TRBV18 combines with J gene TRBJ1-2, with 7 bases fitting TRBD1. CDR3 length: 15 residues. With V trimmed by 0 bases and J by 6 bases, 7 bases remained unmatched. Germline V CDR1 and CDR2: KGHSH, LQKENI. CDR3 nucleotides: TGTGCCAGCTCACCACCGAGACAGGGCGGTCATGGCTACACCTTC. It codes for CASSPPRQGGHGYTF.

V is TRBV6-6 and J is TRBJ2-1; unclear D gene. V was cut by 5 bases and J by 7 bases, with 9 bases left in between. The length of the CDR3 is 12 residues. Germline CDR1 and CDR2: MNHNY and SVGAGI (reference sequence). CDR3 nucleotide sequence: TGTGCCAGCAGTCCGGGTCCGAATGAGCAGTTCTTC. This gives the protein CASSPGPNEQFF.